The 10 T cell receptor beta chains below all came from one sample that was sequenced in a study of Graves' ophthalmopathy and Graves' hyperthyroidism. Transcripts of RNA were the source for amplifying TCR beta CDR3 regions. RT-PCR with HTBI primers came first, then second-round multiplex PCR. Via MiXCR, TCRdb re-called the multiplex PCR reads, giving one row per CDR3 protein. The table has about 700,000 distinct CDR3 sequences, over 40% seen once. The source material was peripheral blood. Every receptor here comes from an adult man with Graves' ophthalmopathy.

Concerning this clonotype: Here the CDR3 omits its conserved ending phenylalanine or tryptophan, so a read error is the likely source. The limits of the CDR3 on the DNA are not certain, so only TCRdb's listed CDR3 is given. Here the CDR3 reads CASSPGQHL. The genes are TRBV9 and TRBJ1-6; the D call TRBD1 from the table was never checked on the DNA. From germline, CDR1 is SGDLS and CDR2 YYNGEE. The CDR3 length is 9 residues, termini included.

Remarks on this clonotype: This may be a read error: a much more frequent sequence differs by one nucleotide. The chain combines TRBV11-2 with TRBJ2-7; maybe TRBD1 (5 bases). Germline V gene data show CDR1 as SGHAT and CDR2 as FQNNGV. CDR3 length: 12 residues. CDR3 amino acids: CAGSPQDYEQYF. CDR3 bases: TGTGCCGGCAGCCCACAGGACTACGAGCAGTACTTC.

Comments on this clonotype: With a much larger clone just one base away, this may be a read error. J is TRBJ1-1 and V is TRBV20-1, with D unclear. Germline CDR1 DFQATT, CDR2 SNEGSKA (reference sequence). The CDR3 contains 13 residues. CDR3 sequence: CSATAGMNTEALF. The CDR3 coding sequence is TGCAGTGCTACGGCAGGCATGAACACTGAAGCTCTCTTT.

Concerning this clonotype: One end of the junction is discordant with germline, which a read error may explain. The V and J genes are TRBV20-1 and TRBJ2-5; 8 nucleotides match TRBD2. The length of the CDR3 is 14 residues. The germline V gene encodes CDR1 DFQATT and CDR2 SNEGSKA (reference sequence). CDR3 nucleotides: TGCAGTGCTAGAGCAAGCGGGGGAAGAGAGGCCCAGTACTTC. Amino acids: CSARASGGREAQYF.

This clonotype has a count of ten or more. The chain has TRBV12-3 or TRBV12-4 and TRBJ2-7; D remains unclear. Trimming shortened V by 2 bases and J by 1 base, and 12 bases separated the two germline ends. The CDR3 is 15 residues long. CDR3 amino acids: CASSLTPGRSYEQYF. CDR3 nucleotides: TGTGCCAGCAGTTTAACCCCCGGCAGATCCTACGAGCAGTACTTC.

The rearrangement links TRBV4-2 to TRBJ1-2; unclear D gene. The CDR3 is 14 amino acids. CDR1 is LGHNA, CDR2 YNFKEQ, per germline. V shed 3 bases and J shed 5 bases, with 13 bases lying between them. CDR3 in amino acids: CASSHPEAPYGYTF. In nucleotides, the CDR3 is TGTGCCAGCAGCCACCCCGAGGCCCCGTATGGCTACACCTTC.

The chain uses TRBV29-1 and TRBJ1-2; perhaps TRBD1 as D (5 bases). V lost 8 bases to trimming and J lost 5 bases, with 15 bases between them. The CDR3 has 12 residues. CDR1 is SQVTM, CDR2 ANQGSEA, per germline. In DNA form, the CDR3 reads TGCAGCAGTGAAGCGCCAGGGTATGGCTACACCTTC. Translated, it gives CSSEAPGYGYTF.

This clonotype was seen ten or more times. The chain uses TRBV7-9 and TRBJ2-7; D might be TRBD1 (6 bases). Trimming removed 8 bases at V and 6 bases at J, with 11 bases between. The CDR3 runs 11 residues. Germline CDR1 reads SEHNR; CDR2 reads FQNEAQ (reference sequence). CDR3 coding DNA: TGTGCCAGCGGGGGCCTCGGCGAGCAGTACTTC. Translation gives CASGGLGEQYF.

The chain recombines TRBV30 with TRBJ2-5, with no clear D. The V gene lost 4 bases and the J gene lost 0 bases, with 6 bases spanning the gap. Germline CDR1 and CDR2: GTSNPN and SVGIG (reference sequence). The CDR3 totals 12 residues. The CDR3 bases are TGTGCCTGGAATCGTTACCAAGAGACCCAGTACTTC. It specifies CAWNRYQETQYF. Together with reference TRBV30 and TRBJ2-5, the CDR3 gives the full variable domain: SQTIHQWPATLVQPVGSPLSLECTVEGTSNPNLYWYRQAAGRGLQLLFYSVGIGQISSEVPQNLSASRPQDRQFILSSKKLLLSDSGFYLCAWNRYQETQYFGPGTRLLVL.

The sample holds one count of this clonotype. The chain couples TRBV10-3 to TRBJ1-2; tentatively, D is TRBD1 (6 bases). The V end lost 4 bases, the J end lost 1 base, and 13 bases lay between the germline ends. The length of the CDR3 is 15 residues. Germline CDR1 ENHRY, CDR2 SYGVKD. The CDR3 DNA reads TGTGCCATCAGTGGTCTGGGGGCTGATAACTATGGCTACACCTTC. The encoded protein is CAISGLGADNYGYTF.